A single sample is the source of the 9 T cell receptor beta chains below, sequenced in a study of identical twins. Each CDR3 protein gets one entry after TCRdb re-called the 5' RACE reads with MiXCR. The table records some 270,000 distinct CDR3 sequences, approximately 8.3% of them present only once. The data were also submitted as part of a second study, on yellow fever vaccine responses in identical twins.

The sample taken for sequencing was CD8+ T cells sorted from blood. The receptor source for this set is a woman aged 18-35 years in good health.

In its sample, this clonotype was seen many times. V and J are TRBV29-1 and TRBJ1-1; D is uncertain. The germline V and J ends were trimmed by 1 base and 6 bases, with 9 bases remaining between them. Per germline, CDR1 SQVTM and CDR2 ANQGSEA. The CDR3 covers 12 residues. CDR3 in DNA: TGCAGCGTTGAAGGGGTAGGGCCTGAAGCTTTCTTT. Amino acids: CSVEGVGPEAFF.

The chain links TRBV14 to TRBJ2-7; 13 positions match TRBD2. The CDR3 runs to 20 residues. CDR1 is SGHDN and CDR2 is FVKESK in the germline V gene. Trimming cost V 1 base and J 4 bases; bases outside gene matches: 16. CDR3 sequence (DNA): TGTGCCAGCAGCCAAGGGAGAGGACTAGCGGGAGTTCAACCGCCGTACGAGCAGTACTTC. Translated: CASSQGRGLAGVQPPYEQYF.

The chain is built from TRBV6-1 and TRBJ1-2; the D gene is possibly TRBD1 (5 bases). The ends were cut back, 4 bases at V and 7 bases at J, with 13 bases in the middle. Germline values: CDR1 MNHNS, CDR2 SASEGT. This CDR3 contains 13 residues. The CDR3 is CASSGGDFGGYTF. CDR3 DNA: TGTGCCAGCAGTGGTGGGGACTTCGGTGGCTACACCTTC.

This clonotype was counted only a few times. The rearrangement joins TRBV7-8 to TRBJ2-2; TRBD2 agrees at 14 bases. Germline CDR1 is SGHVS and CDR2 is FQNEAQ. The J segment lost 4 bases and the V segment lost 5 bases, leaving 9 bases of the junction unmatched. The CDR3 contains 18 residues. DNA of the CDR3: TGTGCCAGCAGCCTCCGACTAGCGGGAGGGCCCCGCACCGGGGAGCTGTTTTTT. Translated, it gives CASSLRLAGGPRTGELFF.

The table lists this clonotype with many counts. CDR3 protein: CASSPMDGMNTEAFF. The DNA for the CDR3 is TGTGCCAGCTCACCCATGGACGGAATGAACACTGAAGCTTTCTTT. The chain links TRBV18 to TRBJ1-1; D is uncertain. V lost 3 bases and J 0 bases, leaving 11 bases between the germline ends. Germline CDR1 reads KGHSH; CDR2 reads LQKENI. CDR3 length: 15 residues.

Turning to this clonotype: Its ends do not fully match the called genes, so a read error is possible. This rearrangement joins TRBV3-1 to TRBJ2-7; the D is unclear. CDR1 is LGHDT, CDR2 YNNKEL, per germline (reference sequence). The CDR3 is made up of 15 amino acids. CDR3 in DNA: TGTGCCACCAGCCAAGAAGACTGGAATGGCTACGAGCAGTACTTC. Residues: CATSQEDWNGYEQYF.

This clonotype was observed many times. V is TRBV29-1 and J is TRBJ1-5, with D possibly TRBD1 on 6 matching bases. The CDR3 length is 13 residues. Trimming shortened V by 6 bases and J by 3 bases, and 12 bases separated the two germline ends. Germline V gene lookup returns CDR1 SQVTM and CDR2 ANQGSEA. The DNA for the CDR3 is TGCAGCGTGGAGACAGGTCTCAATCAGCCCCAGCATTTT. It specifies CSVETGLNQPQHF.

This clonotype was counted many times. The V gene is TRBV14, the J gene TRBJ1-2; weak D call: TRBD1 (5 bases). From germline, CDR1 is SGHDN and CDR2 FVKESK. The CDR3 totals 15 residues. V lost 1 base and J 0 bases, leaving 9 bases between the germline ends. In nucleotides, the CDR3 is TGTGCCAGCAGCCAAGGGGGGAGAACTAACTATGGCTACACCTTC. Translation gives CASSQGGRTNYGYTF.

This clonotype was detected ten times or more. The CDR3 loop is CATSRGRGDTDTQYF. The DNA for the CDR3 is TGTGCCACCAGCAGAGGTAGAGGGGACACAGATACGCAGTATTTT. The chain combines TRBV15 with TRBJ2-3; D could derive from TRBD1 or TRBD2 (5 bases each). With 1 base removed from V and 2 bases from J, the gap between germline ends came to 10 bases. The CDR3 loop spans 15 amino acids. CDR1 is LNHNV, CDR2 YYDKDF, per germline (reference sequence).